The 2 T cell receptor beta chains presented below share a single source sample, sequenced in a study of cytomegalovirus exposure and HLA in healthy donors. This PCR relied on a set of 60 Vbeta primers and 13 Jbeta primers. TCRdb's table, derived via immunoSEQ multiplex PCR, lists solely in-frame clones and lacks some. The sample includes about 110,000 clones, more than 75% of them seen just once. Material: PBMCs. The source is a woman between 45 and 65 years old in good health and CMV-seropositive.

The chain couples TRBV28 to TRBJ1-6; possibly TRBD1 for D (6 bases). Per the germline V gene, CDR1 is MDHEN and CDR2 is SYDVKM. With 11 bases removed from V and 5 bases from J, the gap between germline ends came to 16 bases. The CDR3 loop spans 14 amino acids. The CDR3 is CAGGAGTNNSPLHF. CDR3 bases: TGTGCCGGGGGGGCAGGGACTAATAATTCACCCCTCCACTTT. Combining the CDR3 with reference TRBV28 and TRBJ1-6 gives the whole variable domain DVKVTQSSRYLVKRTGEKVFLECVQDMDHENMFWYRQDPGLGLRLIYFSYDVKMKEKGDIPEGYSVSREKKERFSLILESASTNQTSMYLCAGGAGTNNSPLHFGNGTRLTVT.

The J gene is TRBJ1-2, the V gene TRBV14; 7 nucleotides match TRBD1. Trimming at V came to 1 base and at J to 2 bases, leaving 4 bases not matched to a gene. This CDR3 comprises 15 residues. The germline CDR1 and CDR2 sequences are SGHDN and FVKESK. CDR3 residues: CASSQGSRGNYGYTF. The DNA of the CDR3 is TGTGCCAGCAGCCAAGGTTCCAGGGGGAACTATGGCTACACCTTC. The full variable domain, rest sourced from reference TRBV14 and TRBJ1-2, is EAGVTQFPSHSVIEKGQTVTLRCDPISGHDNLYWYRRVMGKEIKFLLHFVKESKQDESGMPNNRFLAERTGGTYSTLKVQPAELEDSGVYFCASSQGSRGNYGYTFGSGTRLTVV.